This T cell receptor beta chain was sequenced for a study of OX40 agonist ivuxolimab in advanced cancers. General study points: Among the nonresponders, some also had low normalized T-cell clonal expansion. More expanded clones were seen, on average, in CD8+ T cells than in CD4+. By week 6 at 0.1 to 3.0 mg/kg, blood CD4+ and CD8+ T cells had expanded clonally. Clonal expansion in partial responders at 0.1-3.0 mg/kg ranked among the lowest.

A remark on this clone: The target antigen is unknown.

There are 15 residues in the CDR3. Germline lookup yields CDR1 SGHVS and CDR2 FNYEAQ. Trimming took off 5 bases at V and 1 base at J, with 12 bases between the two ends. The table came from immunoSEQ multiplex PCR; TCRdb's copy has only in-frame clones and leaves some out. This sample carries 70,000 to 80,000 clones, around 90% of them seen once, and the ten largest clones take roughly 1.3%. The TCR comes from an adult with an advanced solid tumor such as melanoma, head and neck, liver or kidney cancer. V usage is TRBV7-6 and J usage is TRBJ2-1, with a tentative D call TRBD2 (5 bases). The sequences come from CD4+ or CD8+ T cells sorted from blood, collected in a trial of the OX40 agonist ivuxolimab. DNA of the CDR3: TGTGCCAGCAGCCCCTCGGAGGTTTCCTACAATGAGCAGTTCTTC. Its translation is CASSPSEVSYNEQFF.